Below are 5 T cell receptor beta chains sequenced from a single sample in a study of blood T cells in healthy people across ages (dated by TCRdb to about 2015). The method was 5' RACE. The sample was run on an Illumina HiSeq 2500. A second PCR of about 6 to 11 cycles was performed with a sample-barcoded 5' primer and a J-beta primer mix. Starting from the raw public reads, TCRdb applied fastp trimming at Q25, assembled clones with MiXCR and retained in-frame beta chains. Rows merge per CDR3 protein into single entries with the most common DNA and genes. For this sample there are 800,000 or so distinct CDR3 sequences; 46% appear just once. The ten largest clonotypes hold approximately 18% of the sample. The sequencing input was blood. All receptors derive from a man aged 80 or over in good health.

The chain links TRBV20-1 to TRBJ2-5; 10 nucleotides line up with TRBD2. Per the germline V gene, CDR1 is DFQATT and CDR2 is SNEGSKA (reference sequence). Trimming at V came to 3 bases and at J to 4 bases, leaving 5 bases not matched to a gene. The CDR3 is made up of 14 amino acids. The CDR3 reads CSASASGRGETQYF. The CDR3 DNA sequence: TGCAGTGCTAGCGCTAGCGGGAGAGGAGAGACCCAGTACTTC.

The CDR3 nucleotides read TGCAGTGCTAGATTGGAAGCGGATTACTCCTACGAGCAGTACTTC. Translation: CSARLEADYSYEQYF. V usage is TRBV20-1 and J usage is TRBJ2-7, with D perhaps TRBD2 (5 bases). The CDR3 spans 15 residues. CDR1 and CDR2 from the germline V gene are DFQATT and SNEGSKA (reference sequence). V was clipped by 2 bases and J by 0 bases, with 14 bases between them.

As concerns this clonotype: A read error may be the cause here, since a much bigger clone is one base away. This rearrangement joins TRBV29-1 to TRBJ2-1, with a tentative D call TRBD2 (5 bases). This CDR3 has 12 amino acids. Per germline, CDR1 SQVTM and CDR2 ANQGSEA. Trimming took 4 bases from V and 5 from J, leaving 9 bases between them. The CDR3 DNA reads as TGCAGCGTTGCCAGCGGCCACAATGAGCAGTTCTTC. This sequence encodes CSVASGHNEQFF.

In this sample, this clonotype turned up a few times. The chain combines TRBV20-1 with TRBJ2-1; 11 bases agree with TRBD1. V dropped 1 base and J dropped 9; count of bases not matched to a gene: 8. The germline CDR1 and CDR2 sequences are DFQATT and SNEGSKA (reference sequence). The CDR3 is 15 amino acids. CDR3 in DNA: TGCAGTGCTAGAGGTCGGACAGGGGGCGATTCTGAGCAGTTCTTC. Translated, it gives CSARGRTGGDSEQFF.

CDR3 bases: TGTGCCAGCAGCCCGAGGACTAAGCAGTTCTTC. This translates into CASSPRTKQFF. The gene calls are TRBV7-2 and TRBJ2-1; possibly TRBD2 for D (6 bases). There are 11 residues in the CDR3. V lost 5 bases, J lost 11 bases, and 10 bases lay in between. Germline CDR1 and CDR2: SGHTA and FQGNSA.